The TCR beta chain under discussion was sequenced for a study of blood T cell repertoires in COVID-19. Looking at the study overall: Samples representing acute and convalescent COVID-19 were sourced from the United States, Italy and Spain. PBMCs, B-cell-depleted T cells, or T cells provided the cDNA or gDNA that made up the material.

Trimming removed 4 bases from V and 9 bases from J; junction bases left unmatched: 4. This CDR3 spans 14 amino acids. CDR1 and CDR2 (germline): MNHEY, SVGAGI. In the source study's methods: Amplifying reference gene primers gave estimates of nucleated cell counts. TCRdb's copy holds only in-frame clones and misses some; the assay was immunoSEQ multiplex PCR. V, J and clone size derive from that table, while D and trimming were established from the DNA sequence. Counted here are hundreds of thousands of clones, about 83% occurring once; the ten biggest clones make up 8.5% to 9.5%. The receptor's source is a woman aged 45-65 years who had recovered from COVID-19. Sequencing was performed on peripheral blood. This sequence joins TRBV6-5 and TRBJ1-6; 9 bases align to TRBD1. In nucleotides, the CDR3 is TGTGCCAGCAGTTTAGACAGGGGGAGTTCACCCCTCCACTTT. Translation: CASSLDRGSSPLHF.